The clone carrying this T cell receptor (beta chain) was seen more than once but under ten times. The antigen remains unidentified. Germline V lookup: CDR1 SGDLS, CDR2 YYNGEE. J lost 7 bases, V lost 0 bases, and 12 bases had no gene match. The CDR3 consists of 16 residues. The use of a sample-barcoded 5' primer and a J-beta primer mix characterized a second PCR of roughly 6 to 11 cycles. TCRdb re-called the 5' RACE reads with MiXCR, one entry per CDR3 protein. This table has roughly 500,000 distinct CDR3 sequences, roughly a quarter appearing once. The sample comes from a study of blood T cells in healthy people across ages. The people who gave samples were healthy Caucasians from Russia, aged roughly 6 to 100. Regarding the study as a whole: Getting older went along with TCR beta diversity per million T cells dropping roughly linearly. Without sorted subsets, naive and antigen-experienced compartments could not be conclusively compared. Samples with more naive T cells showed higher observed beta diversity.

The genes are TRBV9 and TRBJ2-7; 8 nucleotides match TRBD1. Sequencing was done on a sample of blood. The receptor comes from a woman aged 65 to 85 in good health. CDR3 protein: CASSVAGGALSGEQYF. CDR3 coding DNA: TGTGCCAGCAGCGTAGCAGGGGGCGCACTCTCAGGGGAGCAGTACTTC.